One sample yielded the 10 T cell receptor beta chains listed below, sequenced in a study of pediatric ulcerative colitis. TCRdb's table, derived via immunoSEQ multiplex PCR, lists solely in-frame clones and lacks some. The table includes under 50,000 clones, 60% to 85% detected once. One to two pinch biopsies were taken from the rectum during colonoscopy. Sequenced input: gut tissue. These receptors were taken from a girl aged 10 to 17 with moderate ulcerative colitis.

This clone is a singleton in its sample. This rearrangement joins TRBV30 to TRBJ1-1; D is unclear. The germline V and J ends were trimmed by 1 base and 4 bases, with 7 bases remaining between them. This CDR3 is built from 12 residues. Looked up from germline, CDR1 is GTSNPN and CDR2 is SVGIG (reference sequence). CDR3 sequence reads: CAWSDGFTEAFF. For the CDR3, the DNA is TGTGCCTGGAGTGATGGGTTCACTGAAGCTTTCTTT.

J is TRBJ2-3 and V is TRBV11-2; D remains unclear. The germline V gene encodes CDR1 SGHAT and CDR2 FQNNGV. The CDR3 spans 15 residues. Trimming cost V 5 bases and J 0 bases, with 12 bases left between them. The CDR3 here is CASSPSAASTDTQYF. The DNA of the CDR3 is TGTGCCAGCAGCCCCTCGGCAGCTAGCACAGATACGCAGTATTTT.

The J gene is TRBJ1-1, the V gene TRBV11-2; maybe TRBD1 (6 bases). CDR3 length: 17 amino acids. Trimming shortened V by 0 bases and J by 7 bases, and 21 bases separated the two germline ends. The germline gives CDR1 SGHAT, CDR2 FQNNGV. The CDR3 nucleotides read TGTGCCAGCAGCTTAGATTATTTGGGCAGGGGACACCTTGAAGCTTTCTTT. It codes for CASSLDYLGRGHLEAFF.

The gene calls are TRBV19 and TRBJ1-5; 7 bases match TRBD1. The CDR3 is 13 amino acids. V lost 9 bases to trimming and J lost 4 bases; unmatched junction nucleotides: 6. The germline gives CDR1 LNHDA, CDR2 SQIVND (reference sequence). CDR3 region: CASVGQFNQPQHF. For the CDR3, the DNA is TGTGCCAGCGTGGGACAGTTTAATCAGCCCCAGCATTTT.

This clone showed up just once. The chain couples TRBV7-8 to TRBJ2-7; 8 bases are shared with TRBD1. CDR3 length equals 16 residues. J lost 2 bases, V lost 5 bases, and 11 bases had no gene match. The germline V gene encodes CDR1 SGHVS and CDR2 FQNEAQ. In DNA form, the CDR3 reads TGTGCCAGCAGCCGGAGTCCGGGACAGGCCCCCTACGAGCAGTACTTC. It translates to CASSRSPGQAPYEQYF.

This clone appeared a few times. The chain recombines TRBV19 with TRBJ2-7, with no clear D. The CDR3 has 12 amino acids. The ends were cut back, 5 bases at V and 2 bases at J, with 7 bases in the middle. In germline, CDR1 is LNHDA, CDR2 SQIVND (reference sequence). The CDR3 is CASSHNAYEQYF. The CDR3, as DNA: TGTGCCAGTAGTCACAACGCCTACGAGCAGTACTTC.

V gene TRBV5-1 combines with J gene TRBJ2-7, with a weak D call TRBD2 (5 bases). V lost 4 bases and J lost 3, with 14 bases in between. Germline lookup yields CDR1 SGHRS and CDR2 YFSETQ. The CDR3 contains 14 residues. The CDR3 region is CASSPSTGIYEQYF. Written as DNA, the CDR3 is TGCGCCAGCAGCCCCTCAACCGGGATCTACGAGCAGTACTTC. Complete variable domain (other parts from reference TRBV5-1 and TRBJ2-7): KAGVTQTPRYLIKTRGQQVTLSCSPISGHRSVSWYQQTPGQGLQFLFEYFSETQRNKGNFPGRFSGRQFSNSRSEMNVSTLELGDSALYLCASSPSTGIYEQYFGPGTRLTVT.

The chain uses TRBV10-3 and TRBJ2-7, with 9 bases aligning to TRBD1. Trimming took 6 bases from V and 4 from J; bases not matched to a gene: 4. The CDR3 consists of 13 residues. Germline CDR1 ENHRY, CDR2 SYGVKD. In nucleotides, the CDR3 is TGTGCCATCAGACTCGGACAGGGGTACGAGCAGTACTTC. Protein product: CAIRLGQGYEQYF.

The CDR3 DNA reads TGTGCCAGCAGCCAAGTGACAGGGAATTCACCCCTCCACTTT. This translates into CASSQVTGNSPLHF. The chain is built from TRBV14 and TRBJ1-6; TRBD1 matches at 7 bases. The CDR3 consists of 14 residues. CDR1 and CDR2 (germline): SGHDN, FVKESK. V lost 1 base to trimming and J lost 7 bases; unmatched junction nucleotides: 1.

This rearrangement joins TRBV29-1 to TRBJ2-7, with TRBD1 matching 7 bases. Germline V gene data show CDR1 as SQVTM and CDR2 as ANQGSEA. CDR3 length: 13 residues. The V segment lost 5 bases and the J segment 2 bases; nucleotides outside the gene matches: 6. This CDR3 is CSVRQGQTYEQYF. In nucleotides, the CDR3 is TGCAGCGTTAGACAGGGCCAAACCTACGAGCAGTACTTC.